This TCR beta chain came from a study of blood T cell repertoires in COVID-19. Study at large: Italy, Spain and the United States were the sources of the convalescent and acute COVID-19 samples. T cells, B-cell-depleted T cells, or PBMCs provided the cDNA or gDNA that served as material.

This clone was seen more than once but under ten times. The junction differs from germline at one of its ends, possibly a read error. Germline V CDR1 and CDR2: MNHEY, SVGAGI. CDR3 length: 12 residues. Under the authors' procedure: Amplification of reference gene primers provided the estimated nucleated cell counts. The repertoire was sequenced with immunoSEQ multiplex PCR; TCRdb's copy has only in-frame clones and lacks some. The D gene and trimming were derived from the DNA, and the V and J assignments and clone size from that table. The table lists 140,000 or so clones, about 76% of them singletons.

Sequencing was carried out using peripheral blood. V and J are TRBV6-5 and TRBJ2-7, with 9 bases aligning to TRBD1. This TCR derives from a human donor in a cohort sampled during active COVID-19. The CDR3 protein is CASNYEGTGNYF. The CDR3 DNA is TGTGCCAGCAATTACGAAGGGACAGGGAATTACTTC.